These 5 T cell receptor beta chains were sequenced from one sample in a study of cytomegalovirus exposure and HLA in healthy donors (dated by TCRdb to about 2017). Library preparation was by the immunoSEQ multiplex PCR assay. A mixture of 60 forward primers for TCR Vbeta segments and 13 reverse primers for TCR Jbeta segments was used in the multiplex PCR. Not all clones reach the TCRdb copy of this immuneACCESS table, which keeps in-frame sequences only. Checked studies attribute under half of the gap to unresolved V genes and leave the rest unexplained. In this sample the table shows tens of thousands of clones, 79% of which occur a single time. Approximately 3.6% of the sample rests with the top ten. The sequenced sample consisted of PBMCs. The source is a woman aged 40 to 49 in good health and CMV-seronegative.

The V and J genes are TRBV7-8 and TRBJ2-1; the D gene is possibly TRBD1 (5 bases). Looked up from germline, CDR1 is SGHVS and CDR2 is FQNEAQ. This CDR3 has 13 residues. Trimming took off 3 bases at V and 7 bases at J, with 10 bases between the two ends. The CDR3 DNA reads TGTGCCAGCAGCTTGGGTACAGGTAATGAGCAGTTCTTC. This gives the protein CASSLGTGNEQFF.

This chain joins TRBV7-9 and TRBJ1-2; D unclear. CDR3 length equals 12 residues. V lost 5 bases, J lost 8 bases, and 12 bases lay in between. Germline CDR1 is SEHNR and CDR2 is FQNEAQ (reference sequence). The CDR3 loop reads CASSAASGGYTF. The CDR3 DNA reads TGTGCCAGCAGCGCCGCTTCGGGGGGCTACACCTTC.

The chain's CDR3 is CASSVRTVRTEAFF. DNA of the CDR3: TGTGCCAGCAGCGTGCGAACTGTGAGGACTGAAGCTTTCTTT. The chain employs TRBV5-4 and TRBJ1-1, with D hard to call. The CDR3 runs 14 residues. Germline V gene sequence: CDR1 SGHNT, CDR2 YYREEE (reference sequence). With 4 bases removed from V and 5 bases from J, the gap between germline ends came to 15 bases.

A single count supports this clone. In DNA form, the CDR3 reads TGTGCCAGCAGCTTAGCGCCGACAGGGGTTCGGACTGAAGCTTTCTTT. It yields the protein CASSLAPTGVRTEAFF. V is TRBV7-8 and J is TRBJ1-1; the match to TRBD1 covers 8 bases. The trim removed 0 bases at V and 5 bases at J, leaving 8 bases unmatched. Germline V gives CDR1 SGHVS, CDR2 FQNEAQ. The CDR3 sequence is 16 residues long.

This chain joins TRBV7-6 and TRBJ2-7; TRBD2 agrees at 7 bases. This CDR3 has 13 amino acids. V lost 4 bases to trimming and J lost 7 bases; unmatched junction nucleotides: 7. Per germline, CDR1 SGHVS and CDR2 FNYEAQ. This chain's CDR3 is CASSSGRGDEQYF. CDR3 DNA sequence: TGTGCCAGCAGCTCAGGCCGGGGGGATGAGCAGTACTTC.